The entry below describes one T cell receptor (beta chain). Measured with immunoSEQ multiplex PCR; TCRdb has only the in-frame clones, and not every one. The table has roughly 87,000 clones, more than 80% seen once. The data are from a study of OX40 agonist ivuxolimab in advanced cancers. Study background: Previous treatment with anti-PD-1, anti-PD-L1 or anti-CTLA-4 therapy was allowed; roughly 40% had received some.

The CDR3 covers 12 residues. V lost 9 bases to trimming and J lost 6 bases, with 14 bases between them. Germline V CDR1 and CDR2: MNHNS, SASEGT. The receptor was derived from an adult with an advanced solid tumor such as melanoma, head and neck, liver or kidney cancer. The chain recombines TRBV6-1 with TRBJ1-1; tentatively, D is TRBD1 (5 bases). Specimen: CD4+ or CD8+ T cells sorted from blood, collected in a trial of the OX40 agonist ivuxolimab. In DNA form, the CDR3 reads TGTGCCAGTGGGGACTTAGTCCCTGAAGCTTTCTTT. Its translation is CASGDLVPEAFF.